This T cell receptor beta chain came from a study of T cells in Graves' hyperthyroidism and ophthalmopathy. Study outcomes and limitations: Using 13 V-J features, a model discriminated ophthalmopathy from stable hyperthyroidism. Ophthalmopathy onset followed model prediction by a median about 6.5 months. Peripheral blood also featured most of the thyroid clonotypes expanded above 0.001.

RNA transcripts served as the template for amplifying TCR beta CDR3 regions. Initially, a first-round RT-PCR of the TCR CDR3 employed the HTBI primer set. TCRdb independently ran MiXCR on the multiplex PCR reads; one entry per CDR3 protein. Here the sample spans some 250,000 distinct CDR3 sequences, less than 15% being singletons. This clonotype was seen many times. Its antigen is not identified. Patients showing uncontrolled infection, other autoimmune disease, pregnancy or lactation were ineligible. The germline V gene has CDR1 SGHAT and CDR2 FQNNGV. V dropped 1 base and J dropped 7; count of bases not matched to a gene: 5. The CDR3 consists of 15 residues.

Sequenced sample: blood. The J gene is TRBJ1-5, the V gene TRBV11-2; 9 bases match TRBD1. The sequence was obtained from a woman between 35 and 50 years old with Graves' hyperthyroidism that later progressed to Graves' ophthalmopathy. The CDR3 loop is CASSLGGQGGQPQHF. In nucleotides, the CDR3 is TGTGCCAGCAGCTTAGGGGGACAGGGAGGACAGCCCCAGCATTTT.